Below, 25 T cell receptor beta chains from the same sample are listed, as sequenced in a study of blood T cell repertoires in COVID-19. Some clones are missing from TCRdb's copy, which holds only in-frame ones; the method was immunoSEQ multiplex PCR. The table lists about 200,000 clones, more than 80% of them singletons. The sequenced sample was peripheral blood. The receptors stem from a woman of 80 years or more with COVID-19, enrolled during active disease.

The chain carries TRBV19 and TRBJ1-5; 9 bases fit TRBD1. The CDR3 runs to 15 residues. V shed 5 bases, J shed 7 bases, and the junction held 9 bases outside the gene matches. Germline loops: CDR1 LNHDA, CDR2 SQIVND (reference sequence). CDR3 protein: CASSPRDRVHQPQHF. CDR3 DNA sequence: TGTGCCAGTAGTCCTCGGGACAGGGTCCACCAGCCCCAGCATTTT.

This CDR3 reads CASRPGLAGDTQYF. The CDR3 nucleotides are TGTGCCAGCAGGCCGGGACTAGCGGGAGATACGCAGTATTTT. The chain links TRBV2 to TRBJ2-3, with TRBD2 identical over 12 bases. The CDR3 consists of 14 residues. Per germline, CDR1 SNHLY and CDR2 FYNNEI. V gave up 6 bases and J gave up 5 bases; unmatched junction bases: 3.

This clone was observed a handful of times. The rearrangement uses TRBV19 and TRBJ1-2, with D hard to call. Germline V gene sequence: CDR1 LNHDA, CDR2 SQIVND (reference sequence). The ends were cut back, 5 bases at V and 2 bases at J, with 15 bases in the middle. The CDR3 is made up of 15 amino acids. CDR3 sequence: CASSAGVGVNYGYTF. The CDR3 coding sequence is TGTGCCAGTAGTGCGGGAGTCGGGGTGAACTATGGCTACACCTTC.

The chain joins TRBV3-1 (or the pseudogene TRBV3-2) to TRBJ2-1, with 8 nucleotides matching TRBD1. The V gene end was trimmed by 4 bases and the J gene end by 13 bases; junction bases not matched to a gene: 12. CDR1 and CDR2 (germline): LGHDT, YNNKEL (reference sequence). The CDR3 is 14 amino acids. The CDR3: CASSPLGGQGKQFF. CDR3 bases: TGTGCCAGCAGCCCACTTGGCGGACAGGGAAAACAGTTCTTC.

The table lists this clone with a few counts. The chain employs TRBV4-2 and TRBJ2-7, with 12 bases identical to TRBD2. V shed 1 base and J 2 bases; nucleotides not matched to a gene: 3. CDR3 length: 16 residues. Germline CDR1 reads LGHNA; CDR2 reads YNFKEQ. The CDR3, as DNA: TGTGCCAGCAGCCAAGGCGGACTAGCGGGGACCTACGAGCAGTACTTC. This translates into CASSQGGLAGTYEQYF.

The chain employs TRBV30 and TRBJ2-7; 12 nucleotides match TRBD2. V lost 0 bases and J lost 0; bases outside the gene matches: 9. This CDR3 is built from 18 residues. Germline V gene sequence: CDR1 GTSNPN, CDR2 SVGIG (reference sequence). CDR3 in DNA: TGTGCCTGGAGTGTACCCCCCCTGACTAGCGGGAGCTCCTACGAGCAGTACTTC. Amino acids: CAWSVPPLTSGSSYEQYF. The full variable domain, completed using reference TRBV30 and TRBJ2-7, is SQTIHQWPATLVQPVGSPLSLECTVEGTSNPNLYWYRQAAGRGLQLLFYSVGIGQISSEVPQNLSASRPQDRQFILSSKKLLLSDSGFYLCAWSVPPLTSGSSYEQYFGPGTRLTVT.

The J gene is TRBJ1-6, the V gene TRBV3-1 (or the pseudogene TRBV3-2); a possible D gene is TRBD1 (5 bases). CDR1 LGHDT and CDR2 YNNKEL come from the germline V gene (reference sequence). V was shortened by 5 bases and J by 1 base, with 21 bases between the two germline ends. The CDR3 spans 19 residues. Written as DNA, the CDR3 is TGTGCCAGCAGCAGCAGGGTTGGGGTCGCCCGGTCCTATAATTCACCCCTCCACTTT. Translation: CASSSRVGVARSYNSPLHF.

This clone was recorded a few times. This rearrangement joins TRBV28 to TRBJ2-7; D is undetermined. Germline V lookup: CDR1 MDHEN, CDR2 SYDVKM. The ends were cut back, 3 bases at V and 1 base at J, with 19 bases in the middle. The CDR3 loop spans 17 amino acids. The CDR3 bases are TGTGCCAGCAGTTTCAACCCACCTACCTTACCTTCCTACGAGCAGTACTTC. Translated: CASSFNPPTLPSYEQYF.

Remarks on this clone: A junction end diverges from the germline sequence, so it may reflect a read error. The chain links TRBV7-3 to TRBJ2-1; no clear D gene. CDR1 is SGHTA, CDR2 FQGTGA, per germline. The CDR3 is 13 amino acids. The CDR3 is CASSWSSNNEQFF. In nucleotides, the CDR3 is TGTGCCAGCAGCTGGAGCTCCAACAATGAGCAGTTCTTC.

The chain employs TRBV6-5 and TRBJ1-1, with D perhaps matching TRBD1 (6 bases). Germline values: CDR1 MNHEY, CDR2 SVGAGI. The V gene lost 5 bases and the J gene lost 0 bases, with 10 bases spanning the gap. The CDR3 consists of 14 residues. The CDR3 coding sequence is TGTGCCAGCAGTCGGACAGCCATGAACACTGAAGCTTTCTTT. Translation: CASSRTAMNTEAFF.

The CDR3 loop is CASSPGAGETYEQYF. The CDR3 DNA reads TGTGCCAGCTCACCAGGGGCAGGGGAAACCTACGAGCAGTACTTC. The chain is built from TRBV18 and TRBJ2-7; perhaps TRBD1 as D (6 bases). Germline CDR1 is KGHSH and CDR2 is LQKENI. This CDR3 region has 15 residues. The germline V and J ends were trimmed by 2 bases and 2 bases, with 13 bases remaining between them.

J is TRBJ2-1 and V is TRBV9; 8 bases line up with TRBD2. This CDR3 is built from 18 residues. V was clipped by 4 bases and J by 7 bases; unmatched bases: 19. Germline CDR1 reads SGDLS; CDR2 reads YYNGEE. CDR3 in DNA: TGTGCCAGCAGCTTAAGAGGGTCTACGCGGGGGGAGAGGAATGAGCAGTTCTTC. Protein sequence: CASSLRGSTRGERNEQFF.

The chain's CDR3 is CASSIGSRGYEQYF. CDR3 nucleotides: TGTGCCAGTAGTATAGGGTCAAGGGGTTACGAGCAGTACTTC. The chain links TRBV19 to TRBJ2-7, with D possibly being TRBD1 (5 bases). Trimming took off 1 base at V and 4 bases at J, with 11 bases between the two ends. The CDR3 has 14 residues. Germline V gene data show CDR1 as LNHDA and CDR2 as SQIVND (reference sequence).

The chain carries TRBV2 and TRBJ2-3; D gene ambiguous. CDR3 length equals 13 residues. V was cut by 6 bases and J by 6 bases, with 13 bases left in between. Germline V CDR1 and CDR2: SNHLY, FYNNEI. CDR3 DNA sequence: TGTGCCAGCAGCTCCCTCGGGTTGGATACGCAGTATTTT. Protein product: CASSSLGLDTQYF.

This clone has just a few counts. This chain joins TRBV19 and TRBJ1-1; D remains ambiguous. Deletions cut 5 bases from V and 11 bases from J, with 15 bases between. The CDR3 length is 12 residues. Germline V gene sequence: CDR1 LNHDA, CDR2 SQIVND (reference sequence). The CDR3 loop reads CASSRSASWAFF. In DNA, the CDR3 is TGTGCCAGTAGTCGGAGTGCTTCTTGGGCTTTCTTT. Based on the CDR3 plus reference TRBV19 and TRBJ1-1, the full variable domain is DGGITQSPKYLFRKEGQNVTLSCEQNLNHDAMYWYRQDPGQGLRLIYYSQIVNDFQKGDIAEGYSVSREKKESFPLTVTSAQKNPTAFYLCASSRSASWAFFGQGTRLTVV.

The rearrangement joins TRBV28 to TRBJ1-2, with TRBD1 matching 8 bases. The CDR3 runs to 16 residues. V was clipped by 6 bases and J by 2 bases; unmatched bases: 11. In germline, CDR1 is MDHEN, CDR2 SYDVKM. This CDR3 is CASSQPGTGSNYGYTF. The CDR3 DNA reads TGTGCCAGCAGCCAACCCGGGACAGGATCCAACTATGGCTACACCTTC.

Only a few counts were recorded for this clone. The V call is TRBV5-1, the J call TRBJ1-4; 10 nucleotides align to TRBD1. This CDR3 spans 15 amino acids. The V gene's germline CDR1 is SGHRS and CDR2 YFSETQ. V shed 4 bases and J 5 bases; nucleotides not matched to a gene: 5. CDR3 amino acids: CASSGGTGENEKLFF. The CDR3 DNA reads TGCGCCAGCAGCGGGGGGACAGGGGAGAATGAAAAACTGTTTTTT.

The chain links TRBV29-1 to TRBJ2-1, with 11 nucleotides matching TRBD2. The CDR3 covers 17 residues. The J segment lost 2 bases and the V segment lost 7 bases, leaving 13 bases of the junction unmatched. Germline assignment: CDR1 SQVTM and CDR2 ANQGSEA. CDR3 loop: CSGTRGVTSGAYNEQFF. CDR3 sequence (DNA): TGCAGCGGCACCAGGGGGGTGACTAGCGGGGCCTACAATGAGCAGTTCTTC.

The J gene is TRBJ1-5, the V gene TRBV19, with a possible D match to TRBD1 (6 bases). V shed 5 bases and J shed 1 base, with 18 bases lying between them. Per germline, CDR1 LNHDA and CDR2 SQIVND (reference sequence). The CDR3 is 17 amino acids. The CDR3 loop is CASSWGRGGWSNQPQHF. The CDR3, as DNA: TGTGCCAGTAGTTGGGGGCGGGGGGGCTGGAGCAATCAGCCCCAGCATTTT.

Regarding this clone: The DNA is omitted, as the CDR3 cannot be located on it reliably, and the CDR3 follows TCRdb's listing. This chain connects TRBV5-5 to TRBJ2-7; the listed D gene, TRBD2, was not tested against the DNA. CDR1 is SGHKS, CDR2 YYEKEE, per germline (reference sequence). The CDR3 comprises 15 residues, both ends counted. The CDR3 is CASSFAPASSYEQYF.

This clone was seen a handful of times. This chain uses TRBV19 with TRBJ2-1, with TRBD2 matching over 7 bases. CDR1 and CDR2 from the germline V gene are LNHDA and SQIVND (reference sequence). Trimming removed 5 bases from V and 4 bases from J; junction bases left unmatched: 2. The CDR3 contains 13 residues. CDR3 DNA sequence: TGTGCCAGTAGTCAGCGGGGTTACAATGAGCAGTTCTTC. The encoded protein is CASSQRGYNEQFF. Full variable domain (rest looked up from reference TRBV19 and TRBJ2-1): DGGITQSPKYLFRKEGQNVTLSCEQNLNHDAMYWYRQDPGQGLRLIYYSQIVNDFQKGDIAEGYSVSREKKESFPLTVTSAQKNPTAFYLCASSQRGYNEQFFGPGTRLTVL.

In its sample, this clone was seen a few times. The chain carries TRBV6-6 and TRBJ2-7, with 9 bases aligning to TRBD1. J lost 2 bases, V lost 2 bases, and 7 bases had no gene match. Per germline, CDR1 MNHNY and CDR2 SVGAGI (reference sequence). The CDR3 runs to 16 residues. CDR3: CASSYTGQGSTYEQYF. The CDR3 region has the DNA TGTGCCAGCAGTTACACTGGACAGGGGAGTACCTACGAGCAGTACTTC.

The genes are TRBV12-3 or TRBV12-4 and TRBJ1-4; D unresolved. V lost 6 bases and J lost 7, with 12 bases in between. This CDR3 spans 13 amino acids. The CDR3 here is CASRVAAGEKLFF. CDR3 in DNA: TGTGCCAGCAGAGTTGCAGCGGGTGAAAAACTGTTTTTT.

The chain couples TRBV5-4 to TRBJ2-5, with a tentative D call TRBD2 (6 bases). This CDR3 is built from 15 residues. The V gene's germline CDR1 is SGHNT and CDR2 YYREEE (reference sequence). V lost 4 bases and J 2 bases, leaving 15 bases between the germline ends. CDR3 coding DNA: TGTGCCAGCAGCCCCCGGAGGGCACAACAAGAGACCCAGTACTTC. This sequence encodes CASSPRRAQQETQYF.

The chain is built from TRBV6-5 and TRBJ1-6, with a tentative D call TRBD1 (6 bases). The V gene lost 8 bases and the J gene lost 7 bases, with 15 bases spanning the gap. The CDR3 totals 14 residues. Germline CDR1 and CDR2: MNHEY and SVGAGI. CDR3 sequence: CASSRGRENSPLHF. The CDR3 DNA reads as TGTGCCAGCTCCAGGGGCAGGGAGAATTCACCCCTCCACTTT.